This TCR beta chain was sequenced in a study of cytomegalovirus exposure and HLA in healthy donors. Study-wide background: From HLA-typed donors, an early data release held around 85 million unique TCRs. Study-level results: Altogether, around 160 TCR beta chains were recorded as cytomegalovirus-associated.

PCR involved 60 Vbeta and 13 Jbeta primers. The assay was immunoSEQ multiplex PCR, and TCRdb's table has in-frame clones only and misses some. The data hold more than 85,000 clones, with more than 75% observed a single time. As concerns this clone: Its antigen is still unknown.

V dropped 8 bases and J dropped 7 bases, with 17 bases sitting between them. The CDR3 is made up of 13 amino acids. From germline, CDR1 is MDHEN and CDR2 SYDVKM. The clonotype originates from a man between 35 and 55 years old in good health and CMV-seronegative. The material sequenced was PBMCs. The rearrangement joins TRBV28 to TRBJ1-2; D perhaps matches TRBD1 (5 bases). CDR3 bases: TGTGCCAGCTCCTCGGGGGGTTTACTTGGCTACACCTTC. Protein product: CASSSGGLLGYTF.